What follows describes a single T cell receptor beta chain. This sample is part of a study of T cell clones after liver transplantation. Study summary: Liver transplant recipients had immunosuppression withdrawal attempted within 2 years. Tolerant meant at least one year fully off immunosuppression without liver enzymes above twice normal.

Clones were sequenced by immunoSEQ multiplex PCR, and TCRdb holds only the in-frame ones, with some missing. Of about 80,000 clones in the sample, around four fifths were seen once. This specimen consisted of CD4+ T cells from blood, obtained 45 to 46 months after liver transplant. The TCR sequence derives from a human patient who received a liver transplant. The graft donor may have contributed some T cells.

CDR3 sequence (DNA): TGTGCCAGCAGTGGGGGACCGGGACAGGGAGATAGCAATCAGCCCCAGCATTTT. This translates into CASSGGPGQGDSNQPQHF. The chain joins TRBV2 to TRBJ1-5; 9 bases map to TRBD1. Germline CDR1 SNHLY, CDR2 FYNNEI. V trimming: 4 bases; J trimming: 0 bases; junction bases outside the gene matches: 10. The CDR3 extends over 18 amino acids.